A selection of T cell receptor beta chains follows, all from one sample in a study of Ad26.COV2.S vaccination and SARS-CoV-2 variants. Measured with immunoSEQ multiplex PCR; TCRdb has only the in-frame clones, and not every one. The profile covers around 340,000 clones, with roughly 90% appearing a single time and 6.4% taken by the ten largest. Specimen: peripheral blood, collected in a trial of Ad26.COV2.S vaccine versus placebo. Source of these receptors: a person aged 18-60 years who received the Ad26.COV2.S COVID-19 vaccine or a placebo. Both conserved end residues are part of each CDR3. A D gene is named only where the DNA matches it firmly. Size is omitted from some rows. Given values are once, few, many or a class for expanded clones.

v_gene: TRBV29-1
j_gene: TRBJ1-5
d_gene: NA
abundance: NA
CDR3aa: CSVQWGLNQPQHF
CDR3nt: TGCAGCGTACAGTGGGGGCTTAATCAGCCCCAGCATTTT

v_gene: TRBV10-3
j_gene: TRBJ1-1
d_gene: NA
abundance: NA
CDR3aa: CAISESAQGTTEAFF
CDR3nt: TGTGCCATCAGTGAGTCGGCGCAGGGGACCACTGAAGCTTTCTTT

v_gene: TRBV7-9
j_gene: TRBJ2-5
d_gene: NA
abundance: NA
CDR3aa: CASSFGAAEGTQYF
CDR3nt: TGTGCCAGCAGCTTCGGCGCAGCGGAAGGGACCCAGTACTTC

v_gene: TRBV3-1/TRBV3-2
j_gene: TRBJ1-1
d_gene: NA
abundance: NA
CDR3aa: CASTGAGRNTEAFF
CDR3nt: TGTGCCAGCACCGGGGCAGGGAGAAACACTGAAGCTTTCTTT

v_gene: TRBV2
j_gene: TRBJ1-6
d_gene: NA
abundance: NA
CDR3aa: CASSEGGHRTSPLHF
CDR3nt: TGTGCCAGCAGTGAGGGAGGGCATCGTACTTCACCCCTCCACTTT

v_gene: TRBV6-1
j_gene: TRBJ1-2
d_gene: NA
abundance: few
CDR3aa: CASSEVTGYTF
CDR3nt: TGTGCCAGCAGTGAAGTGACAGGCTACACCTTC

v_gene: TRBV10-3
j_gene: TRBJ2-7
d_gene: TRBD2
abundance: NA
CDR3aa: CAMGTSGIYEQYF
CDR3nt: TGTGCCATGGGGACTAGCGGGATCTACGAGCAGTACTTC

v_gene: TRBV7-2
j_gene: TRBJ1-3
d_gene: TRBD1
abundance: NA
CDR3aa: CASSLTGASGNTIYF
CDR3nt: TGTGCCAGCAGCTTAACAGGGGCATCTGGAAACACCATATATTTT

v_gene: TRBV6-5
j_gene: TRBJ2-7
d_gene: NA
abundance: NA
CDR3aa: CASNRGGPSSYEQYF
CDR3nt: TGTGCCAGCAATAGGGGGGGACCGAGCTCCTACGAGCAGTACTTC

v_gene: TRBV7-9
j_gene: TRBJ2-5
d_gene: NA
abundance: NA
CDR3aa: CASSSSWEETQYF
CDR3nt: TGTGCCAGCAGCTCCTCTTGGGAGGAGACCCAGTACTTC

v_gene: TRBV19
j_gene: TRBJ2-2
d_gene: NA
abundance: many
CDR3aa: CASNPIDNTGELFF
CDR3nt: TGTGCCAGTAATCCCATAGATAACACCGGGGAGCTGTTTTTT

v_gene: TRBV6-5
j_gene: TRBJ2-7
d_gene: NA
abundance: NA
CDR3aa: CASSRGGYEQYF
CDR3nt: TGTGCCAGCAGTAGGGGGGGCTACGAGCAGTACTTC

v_gene: TRBV7-3
j_gene: TRBJ1-1
d_gene: TRBD1
abundance: NA
CDR3aa: CASSDRGAFF
CDR3nt: TGTGCCAGCAGCGACAGGGGTGCTTTCTTT

v_gene: TRBV28
j_gene: TRBJ2-5
d_gene: NA
abundance: NA
CDR3aa: CATNSGGGGQETQYF
CDR3nt: TGTGCCACGAATTCAGGGGGCGGGGGCCAAGAGACCCAGTACTTC

v_gene: TRBV7-3
j_gene: TRBJ2-2
d_gene: NA
abundance: NA
CDR3aa: CASSLSPLNTGELFF
CDR3nt: TGTGCCAGCAGCTTAAGCCCCCTGAACACCGGGGAGCTGTTTTTT

v_gene: TRBV5-1
j_gene: TRBJ2-3
d_gene: NA
abundance: NA
CDR3aa: CASSLAAGQDTQYF
CDR3nt: TGCGCCAGCAGCTTGGCGGCAGGGCAAGATACGCAGTATTTT

v_gene: TRBV7-2
j_gene: TRBJ2-7
d_gene: TRBD1
abundance: NA
CDR3aa: CASSLPGTGSGDEQYF
CDR3nt: TGTGCCAGCAGCTTACCCGGGACAGGGTCCGGGGACGAGCAGTACTTC

v_gene: TRBV4-3
j_gene: TRBJ2-7
d_gene: NA
abundance: NA
CDR3aa: CASSQDRTPSYEQYF
CDR3nt: TGCGCCAGCAGCCAAGACAGAACTCCTTCCTACGAGCAGTACTTC

v_gene: TRBV28
j_gene: TRBJ1-5
d_gene: NA
abundance: once
CDR3aa: CASSNGVEPQHF
CDR3nt: TGTGCCAGCAGCAATGGGGTGGAGCCCCAGCATTTT

v_gene: TRBV3-1/TRBV3-2
j_gene: TRBJ2-7
d_gene: NA
abundance: once
CDR3aa: CASSQERWRGNEQYF
CDR3nt: TGTGCCAGCAGCCAAGAAAGATGGAGAGGTAACGAGCAGTACTTC

v_gene: TRBV7-9
j_gene: TRBJ2-1
d_gene: TRBD2
abundance: NA
CDR3aa: CASEGLAGRNEQFF
CDR3nt: TGTGCCAGCGAAGGACTAGCGGGGAGGAATGAGCAGTTCTTC

v_gene: TRBV3-1/TRBV3-2
j_gene: TRBJ2-7
d_gene: TRBD1
abundance: few
CDR3aa: CASSQETGSSYEQYF
CDR3nt: TGTGCCAGCAGCCAAGAGACAGGGTCCTCCTACGAGCAGTACTTC

v_gene: TRBV7-9
j_gene: TRBJ1-3
d_gene: NA
abundance: NA
CDR3aa: CASSLMISGNTIYF
CDR3nt: TGTGCCAGCAGCCTGATGATCTCTGGAAACACCATATATTTT

v_gene: TRBV10-3
j_gene: TRBJ1-1
d_gene: NA
abundance: NA
CDR3aa: CAIRGGRGTEAFF
CDR3nt: TGTGCCATCAGGGGGGGGAGAGGCACTGAAGCTTTCTTT

v_gene: TRBV14
j_gene: TRBJ2-7
d_gene: TRBD1
abundance: NA
CDR3aa: CASSSFSSRGRRDEQYF
CDR3nt: TGTGCCAGCAGCTCCTTTTCATCCAGGGGGCGTAGGGACGAGCAGTACTTC

v_gene: TRBV7-2
j_gene: TRBJ1-2
d_gene: NA
abundance: NA
CDR3aa: CASSRTGDYGYTF
CDR3nt: TGTGCCAGCAGCCGAACAGGCGACTATGGCTACACCTTC

v_gene: TRBV7-2
j_gene: TRBJ1-1
d_gene: TRBD1
abundance: NA
CDR3aa: CASSLRTGVTEAFF
CDR3nt: TGTGCCAGCAGCCTAAGGACAGGGGTAACAGAAGCTTTCTTT

v_gene: TRBV6-5
j_gene: TRBJ1-6
d_gene: NA
abundance: few
CDR3aa: CASSSRLGNSPLHF
CDR3nt: TGTGCCAGCAGTTCCCGTCTGGGGAATTCACCCCTCCACTTT

v_gene: TRBV27
j_gene: TRBJ2-3
d_gene: NA
abundance: NA
CDR3aa: CASSLAPPWAGGTDTQYF
CDR3nt: TGTGCCAGCAGTTTAGCCCCCCCATGGGCAGGGGGCACAGATACGCAGTATTTT